The 10 T cell receptor beta chains given below trace back to one sample, sequenced in a study of Ad26.COV2.S vaccination and SARS-CoV-2 variants. Treatment reported: around 19 received Ad26.COV2.S at low or high dose, single or two shots; roughly five received placebo; per-sample allocation not given. Sampling was performed 63 days after the first vaccine or placebo injection. TCRdb keeps only in-frame clones here, not all; method: immunoSEQ multiplex PCR. The profile shows around 450,000 clones, 90% of them singletons. This sample comprised peripheral blood, obtained in a trial of Ad26.COV2.S vaccine versus placebo. These receptors were obtained from a person between 18 and 59 years old who received the Ad26.COV2.S COVID-19 vaccine or a placebo.

The V call is TRBV4-3, the J call TRBJ2-7, with 11 bases aligning to TRBD2. The V gene end was trimmed by 9 bases and the J gene end by 5 bases; junction bases not matched to a gene: 15. The CDR3 runs to 16 residues. Looked up from germline, CDR1 is LGHNA and CDR2 is YSLEER. CDR3 nucleotide sequence: TGCGCCAGGATATATAGCGGGAGGGCCGGAAAGCACGAGCAGTACTTC. Protein sequence: CARIYSGRAGKHEQYF.

The V gene is TRBV11-2, the J gene TRBJ2-2; D gene uncertain. The germline V and J ends were trimmed by 5 bases and 6 bases, with 10 bases remaining between them. This CDR3 spans 13 amino acids. Germline CDR1 SGHAT, CDR2 FQNNGV. The CDR3, as DNA: TGTGCCAGCAGCACGGCCGCCGCCGGGGAGCTGTTTTTT. Translating gives CASSTAAAGELFF. The complete variable domain, with remaining parts taken from reference TRBV11-2 and TRBJ2-2, reads EAGVAQSPRYKIIEKRQSVAFWCNPISGHATLYWYQQILGQGPKLLIQFQNNGVVDDSQLPKDRFSAERLKGVDSTLKIQPAKLEDSAVYLCASSTAAAGELFFGEGSRLTVL.

This clone was counted a few times. V and J are TRBV24-1 and TRBJ2-1; D gene ambiguous. V lost 3 bases and J lost 7, with 6 bases in between. CDR1 and CDR2 (germline): KGHDR, SFDVKD. The CDR3 totals 12 residues. This chain's CDR3 is CATSDRPNEQFF. The CDR3 nucleotides read TGTGCCACCAGTGATCGACCGAATGAGCAGTTCTTC.

The chain uses TRBV19 and TRBJ1-5; 7 bases align to TRBD1. Germline V gene data show CDR1 as LNHDA and CDR2 as SQIVND (reference sequence). The V gene end was trimmed by 7 bases and the J gene end by 0 bases; junction bases not matched to a gene: 6. CDR3 length equals 15 residues. The CDR3 sequence is CASIPTGDSNQPQHF. The CDR3 DNA follows: TGTGCCAGTATCCCCACAGGGGATAGCAATCAGCCCCAGCATTTT. Supplemented by reference TRBV19 and TRBJ1-5, the full variable domain reads DGGITQSPKYLFRKEGQNVTLSCEQNLNHDAMYWYRQDPGQGLRLIYYSQIVNDFQKGDIAEGYSVSREKKESFPLTVTSAQKNPTAFYLCASIPTGDSNQPQHFGDGTRLSIL.

V is TRBV28 and J is TRBJ1-4, with TRBD1 matching over 8 bases. The CDR3 loop spans 16 amino acids. Per the germline V gene, CDR1 is MDHEN and CDR2 is SYDVKM. Trimming at V came to 8 bases and at J to 1 base, leaving 9 bases not matched to a gene. This CDR3 is CASFGQGAETNEKLFF. The CDR3, as DNA: TGTGCCAGCTTTGGGCAGGGGGCGGAAACTAATGAAAAACTGTTTTTT.

The genes are TRBV7-2 and TRBJ1-2; D unclear. Per the germline V gene, CDR1 is SGHTA and CDR2 is FQGNSA. Trimming pared 5 bases from V and 2 bases from J, leaving 12 bases between. The CDR3 sequence is 14 residues long. The CDR3 spells CASSPWGENYGYTF. The DNA of the CDR3 is TGTGCCAGCAGCCCATGGGGTGAAAACTATGGCTACACCTTC.

This clone was detected once. This chain connects TRBV7-8 to TRBJ2-1; D is undetermined. V lost 3 bases to trimming and J lost 2 bases, with 5 bases between them. CDR3 size: 13 residues. The V gene's germline CDR1 is SGHVS and CDR2 FQNEAQ. CDR3 nucleotide sequence: TGTGCCAGCAGCTTTAGCCCCTACAATGAGCAGTTCTTC. Amino acids: CASSFSPYNEQFF.

The chain recombines TRBV5-1 with TRBJ2-5, with D perhaps given as TRBD1 or TRBD2 (6 bases each). Germline-derived CDR1 and CDR2 are SGHRS and YFSETQ. Trimming removed 0 bases at V and 7 bases at J, with 19 bases between. The CDR3 has 16 residues. CDR3 DNA sequence: TGCGCCAGCAGCTTGGACTTAGGGGGGCCCAGGACGACCCAGTACTTC. Its protein product is CASSLDLGGPRTTQYF. The whole variable domain, remainder taken from reference TRBV5-1 and TRBJ2-5, is KAGVTQTPRYLIKTRGQQVTLSCSPISGHRSVSWYQQTPGQGLQFLFEYFSETQRNKGNFPGRFSGRQFSNSRSEMNVSTLELGDSALYLCASSLDLGGPRTTQYFGPGTRLLVL.

This chain joins TRBV5-1 and TRBJ2-6; no definite D call. V shed 6 bases and J shed 0 bases, with 13 bases lying between them. Germline V gene lookup returns CDR1 SGHRS and CDR2 YFSETQ. The CDR3 sequence is 16 residues long. CDR3 protein: CASTPQAPSGANVLTF. CDR3 in DNA: TGCGCCAGCACCCCCCAGGCCCCCTCTGGGGCCAACGTCCTGACTTTC.

The chain links TRBV24-1 to TRBJ2-3; no clear D. The CDR3 has 14 residues. Per the germline V gene, CDR1 is KGHDR and CDR2 is SFDVKD. V was shortened by 3 bases and J by 3 bases, with 9 bases between the two germline ends. CDR3 nucleotides: TGTGCCACCAGTGATCCGATCAGTACAGATACGCAGTATTTT. Residues: CATSDPISTDTQYF.